The source of this T cell receptor beta chain is a study of T cells after posttransplantation cyclophosphamide. Study-wide points: Recipient CMV seropositivity and CMV reactivation strongly tracked TRB clonality. Blood and skin or GI T cell repertoires showed limited TRB overlap. Donor-recipient repertoire similarity was low at 1-2 months, rising over year one.

There are many counts of this clone. Its antigen is unknown. V lost 0 bases, J lost 0 bases, and 8 bases stayed unmatched. The germline CDR1 and CDR2 sequences are LGHNA and YSLEER. The CDR3 covers 20 residues. The table came from immunoSEQ multiplex PCR; TCRdb's copy has only in-frame clones and leaves some out. Recorded here are under 25,000 clones, with no singletons, and the ten leading clones hold roughly 7.2%. The receptor comes from a woman aged 60-70 years in good health, CMV-negative, and a related stem cell transplant donor. Material for sequencing was PBMCs. The J gene is TRBJ1-6, the V gene TRBV4-3; 10 nucleotides agree with TRBD1. The CDR3 DNA sequence: TGCGCCAGCAGCCAAGAGTTCGGGACAGGGGCAAGCTCCTATAATTCACCCCTCCACTTT. Protein product: CASSQEFGTGASSYNSPLHF.